Listed below are T cell receptor beta chains from one sample, sequenced in a study of T cell responses to AZD1222 COVID-19 vaccine. Profiled with immunoSEQ multiplex PCR; TCRdb holds only in-frame clones, not every one. The sample records 80,000 or so clones, 75% to 90% being singletons. The sample here was peripheral blood, taken 28 days after the second AZD1222 dose. All receptors derive from an adult who received the AZD1222 COVID-19 vaccine. CDR3s include the opening cysteine and the closing phenylalanine or tryptophan. The order of the fields is CDR3 DNA, CDR3 protein, clone size, V gene, CDR3 length, J gene, D gene. A D gene is named only where the DNA matches it firmly. Rows may omit the clone size; those that give it use once, few, many or a size class.

DNA: TGTGCCAGCAGCCCCACCGGCGGCCTCACAGATACGCAGTATTTT; CDR3: CASSPTGGLTDTQYF; size: medium-sized; V: TRBV14; length: 15; J: TRBJ2-3; D: -
DNA: TGCAGTGCTAGAAACGGCGGCTACACCTTC; CDR3: CSARNGGYTF; size: -; V: TRBV20-1; length: 10; J: TRBJ1-2; D: -
DNA: TGCGCCAGCAAAATGGGACAGGGGCGCACCCGGGCCTACGAGCAGTACTTC; CDR3: CASKMGQGRTRAYEQYF; size: few; V: TRBV10-2; length: 17; J: TRBJ2-7; D: TRBD1
DNA: TGTGCCAGCAGCTTAGCCGTGGGTCTGGATGAGCAGTTCTTC; CDR3: CASSLAVGLDEQFF; size: -; V: TRBV7-6; length: 14; J: TRBJ2-1; D: -
DNA: TGCAGTGCTAGTCGGGGGACAGGGCAGGGCTACACCTTC; CDR3: CSASRGTGQGYTF; size: -; V: TRBV20-1; length: 13; J: TRBJ1-2; D: TRBD1
DNA: TGTGCCAGTACCCCCCCAGGGGAGATGAACACTGAAGCTTTCTTT; CDR3: CASTPPGEMNTEAFF; size: -; V: TRBV19; length: 15; J: TRBJ1-1; D: -
DNA: TGTGCCAGCAGTTTACCCCCGGCCGGATATAATTCACCCCTCCACTTT; CDR3: CASSLPPAGYNSPLHF; size: -; V: TRBV28; length: 16; J: TRBJ1-6; D: -
DNA: TGTGCCAGCAGCTTAGGACAGGGGGCTGGGTACGAGCAGTACTTC; CDR3: CASSLGQGAGYEQYF; size: -; V: TRBV7-6; length: 15; J: TRBJ2-7; D: TRBD1
DNA: TGTGCCAGCAGCCCTAGAGGGGGCGCAGATGGCTACACCTTC; CDR3: CASSPRGGADGYTF; size: once; V: TRBV7-9; length: 14; J: TRBJ1-2; D: TRBD1
DNA: TGTGCCAGCAGCCAAGACCCCCCGGGACGGGGGACAGATACGCAGTATTTT; CDR3: CASSQDPPGRGTDTQYF; size: -; V: TRBV7-2; length: 17; J: TRBJ2-3; D: -
DNA: TGTGCCAGCAGCCCTCCGGGGACTCAAGAGACCCAGTACTTC; CDR3: CASSPPGTQETQYF; size: -; V: TRBV7-8; length: 14; J: TRBJ2-5; D: -
DNA: TGTGCCTGGAGTAGTAGGAATTCACCCCTCCACTTT; CDR3: CAWSSRNSPLHF; size: -; V: TRBV30; length: 12; J: TRBJ1-6; D: -
DNA: TGTGCCAGCAGCCCGATTGAGGCGGGGGGGCCCGATGAGCAGTTCTTC; CDR3: CASSPIEAGGPDEQFF; size: once; V: TRBV11-2; length: 16; J: TRBJ2-1; D: TRBD2
DNA: TGTGCCAGCAGTGAAGCGGCGGACACAGATACGCAGTATTTT; CDR3: CASSEAADTDTQYF; size: -; V: TRBV2; length: 14; J: TRBJ2-3; D: -
DNA: TGTGCCAGCAGCCCCACAGGGGCGCCCTATGGCTACACCTTC; CDR3: CASSPTGAPYGYTF; size: -; V: TRBV5-6; length: 14; J: TRBJ1-2; D: TRBD1
DNA: TGTGCCAGCAGCCAGGGGGCCGACAATCAGCCCCAGCATTTT; CDR3: CASSQGADNQPQHF; size: once; V: TRBV3-1/TRBV3-2; length: 14; J: TRBJ1-5; D: -
DNA: TGTGCCAGTAGTATAGAGGACCACGCCTACAATGAGCAGTTCTTC; CDR3: CASSIEDHAYNEQFF; size: -; V: TRBV19; length: 15; J: TRBJ2-1; D: -
DNA: TGCGCCAGCAGCTTGGGGCAGACCCCTGGGCAGTATTTT; CDR3: CASSLGQTPGQYF; size: -; V: TRBV5-1; length: 13; J: TRBJ2-3; D: -
DNA: TGCGCCAGCAGCCCGGGACCACGGAACACCGGGGAGCTGTTTTTT; CDR3: CASSPGPRNTGELFF; size: -; V: TRBV5-1; length: 15; J: TRBJ2-2; D: -
DNA: TGTGCCAGCAGCTCTAATAGCGGTAGCACAGATACGCAGTATTTT; CDR3: CASSSNSGSTDTQYF; size: -; V: TRBV5-4; length: 15; J: TRBJ2-3; D: -
DNA: TGTGCCAGCAGCTTAGATGTCAGGGGCGGTGAAAAACTGTTTTTT; CDR3: CASSLDVRGGEKLFF; size: -; V: TRBV7-9; length: 15; J: TRBJ1-4; D: -
DNA: TGTGCCAGCAGGTCCAGGTCTTACACCGGGGAGCTGTTTTTT; CDR3: CASRSRSYTGELFF; size: -; V: TRBV9; length: 14; J: TRBJ2-2; D: -
DNA: TGTGCCAGCAGCGTCAGGGAGGGGAATTCACCCCTCCACTTT; CDR3: CASSVREGNSPLHF; size: -; V: TRBV7-8; length: 14; J: TRBJ1-6; D: -
DNA: TGCGCCAGCAGCTTTTCTCCCTCTGGGGCCAACGTCCTGACTTTC; CDR3: CASSFSPSGANVLTF; size: -; V: TRBV5-1; length: 15; J: TRBJ2-6; D: -
DNA: TGTGCCACCAGTGACCCCCGGACAGCTGCGAACACCGGGGAGCTGTTTTTT; CDR3: CATSDPRTAANTGELFF; size: -; V: TRBV24-1; length: 17; J: TRBJ2-2; D: -
DNA: TGTGCCAGCAGCCAAGAAAGAGGAGAGGAGAATTCACCCCTCCACTTT; CDR3: CASSQERGEENSPLHF; size: -; V: TRBV4-2; length: 16; J: TRBJ1-6; D: -
DNA: TGTGCCAGCAGGAGACAGGGTAATCAGCCCCAGCATTTT; CDR3: CASRRQGNQPQHF; size: -; V: TRBV6-5; length: 13; J: TRBJ1-5; D: TRBD1
DNA: TGTGCCAGCAGCGTAGCTCCCCGGTCGGCGTATGGCTACACCTTC; CDR3: CASSVAPRSAYGYTF; size: once; V: TRBV9; length: 15; J: TRBJ1-2; D: -